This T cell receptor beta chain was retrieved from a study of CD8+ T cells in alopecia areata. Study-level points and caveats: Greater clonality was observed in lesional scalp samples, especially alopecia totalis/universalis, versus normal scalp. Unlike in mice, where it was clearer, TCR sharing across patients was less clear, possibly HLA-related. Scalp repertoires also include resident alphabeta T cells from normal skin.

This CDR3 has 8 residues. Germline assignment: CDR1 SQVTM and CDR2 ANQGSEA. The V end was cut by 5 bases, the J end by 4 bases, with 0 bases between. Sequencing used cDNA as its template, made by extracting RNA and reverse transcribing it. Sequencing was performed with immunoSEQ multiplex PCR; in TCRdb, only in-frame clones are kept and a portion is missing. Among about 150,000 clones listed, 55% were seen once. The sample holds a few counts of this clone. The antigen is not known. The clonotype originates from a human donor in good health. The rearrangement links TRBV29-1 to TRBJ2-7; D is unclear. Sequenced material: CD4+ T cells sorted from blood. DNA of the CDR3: TGCAGCGTTTACGAGCAGTACTTC. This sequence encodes CSVYEQYF.